These 18 T cell receptor beta chains were sequenced from one sample in a study of blood T cell repertoires in COVID-19. The protocol was immunoSEQ multiplex PCR, while the TCRdb copy is restricted to in-frame clones and leaves out a portion. The sample consists of 350,000 or so clones, roughly 90% of them appearing once. The material sequenced was PBMCs or T cells enriched from blood (not recorded which). The receptors here all came from a woman under 40 who had been exposed to COVID-19.

The J gene is TRBJ1-1, the V gene TRBV19; D remains ambiguous. This CDR3 contains 13 residues. Between the trimmed V and J ends, which lost 3 bases and 0 bases, there was a span of 5 bases. The V gene's germline CDR1 is LNHDA and CDR2 SQIVND (reference sequence). The CDR3 DNA follows: TGTGCCAGTAGTATGTCAGTGAACACTGAAGCTTTCTTT. Residues: CASSMSVNTEAFF.

This clone has only one observation. The chain uses TRBV29-1 and TRBJ2-5; TRBD2 is a possible D gene (6 bases). The CDR3 is made up of 16 amino acids. V was clipped by 0 bases and J by 2 bases, with 16 bases between them. CDR1 and CDR2 (germline): SQVTM, ANQGSEA. The CDR3 here is CSVEDWGGPTQETQYF. The DNA for the CDR3 is TGCAGCGTTGAAGATTGGGGAGGCCCTACACAAGAGACCCAGTACTTC.

The chain combines TRBV19 with TRBJ2-5; a weak D match, TRBD2 (6 bases). The CDR3 has 16 residues. Germline V CDR1 and CDR2: LNHDA, SQIVND (reference sequence). V gave up 8 bases and J gave up 3 bases, with 22 bases separating them. CDR3 sequence (DNA): TGTGCCAGTCGACTCTATGGCGGGAACCCAAAAGAGACCCAGTACTTC. Translated, it gives CASRLYGGNPKETQYF.

There are a few counts of this clone. DNA of the CDR3: TGTGCCAGCAGCCAAGGGGCAGGGGGCCGTAATGGCTACACCTTC. Translating gives CASSQGAGGRNGYTF. The chain is built from TRBV3-1 (or the pseudogene TRBV3-2) and TRBJ1-2; 8 positions match TRBD1. In germline, CDR1 is LGHDT, CDR2 YNNKEL (reference sequence). Trimming at V came to 1 base and at J to 6 bases, leaving 7 bases not matched to a gene. The CDR3 is 15 amino acids.

The chain has TRBV6-5 and TRBJ2-7, with D perhaps matching TRBD1 (6 bases). V lost 9 bases and J 5 bases, leaving 17 bases between the germline ends. The germline CDR1 and CDR2 sequences are MNHEY and SVGAGI. The CDR3 totals 13 residues. The CDR3 region is CASIGQFFHEQYF. The CDR3 DNA reads as TGTGCCAGTATTGGACAGTTTTTCCACGAGCAGTACTTC.

CDR3 coding DNA: TGTGCCATCAGTGCCCCGGACAGGGGGGTCACTGAAGCTTTCTTT. Translated: CAISAPDRGVTEAFF. The chain couples TRBV10-3 to TRBJ1-1, with 10 bases lining up with TRBD1. This CDR3 is built from 15 residues. Germline-derived CDR1 and CDR2 are ENHRY and SYGVKD. The trim removed 4 bases at V and 4 bases at J, leaving 6 bases unmatched.

The chain combines TRBV28 with TRBJ1-2, with 9 bases aligning to TRBD1. The V gene end was trimmed by 6 bases and the J gene end by 3 bases; junction bases not matched to a gene: 11. Germline-derived CDR1 and CDR2 are MDHEN and SYDVKM. The CDR3 is made up of 16 amino acids. DNA for the CDR3: TGTGCCAGCAGCCTTAGGACAGGGGCCACTTACTATGGCTACACCTTC. Protein product: CASSLRTGATYYGYTF.

Only one count was recorded for this clone. CDR3 nucleotides: TGTGCCAGCAGGGATCCAGGATATGGCTACACCTTC. It encodes CASRDPGYGYTF. The chain couples TRBV9 to TRBJ1-2; D call uncertain. The CDR3 has 12 residues. Trimming took 5 bases from V and 5 from J, leaving 10 bases between them. Germline V CDR1 and CDR2: SGDLS, YYNGEE.

This clone was detected only once. This rearrangement joins TRBV15 to TRBJ2-5, with 7 nucleotides matching TRBD2. The length of the CDR3 is 14 residues. The trim removed 0 bases at V and 3 bases at J, leaving 1 base unmatched. The germline V gene has CDR1 LNHNV and CDR2 YYDKDF (reference sequence). The CDR3 here is CATSRDRGEETQYF. CDR3 in DNA: TGTGCCACCAGCAGAGACCGGGGGGAAGAGACCCAGTACTTC.

This chain joins TRBV18 and TRBJ1-2; the match to TRBD1 covers 7 bases. The germline gives CDR1 KGHSH, CDR2 LQKENI. J was trimmed by 0 bases and V by 4 bases; bases with no gene match: 5. This CDR3 region has 15 residues. For the CDR3, the DNA is TGTGCCAGCTCACTCGGGACAGCAACTAACTATGGCTACACCTTC. This sequence encodes CASSLGTATNYGYTF.

This clone came up once. This chain uses TRBV11-2 with TRBJ2-3; 7 bases align to TRBD2. Germline V gene sequence: CDR1 SGHAT, CDR2 FQNNGV. After removal of 5 bases from V and 4 bases from J, the junction contained 12 bases not matched to a gene. There are 16 residues in the CDR3. Here the CDR3 reads CASSPRAGVEADTQYF. The CDR3 DNA reads as TGTGCCAGCAGCCCCCGGGCGGGAGTGGAGGCAGATACGCAGTATTTT. The full variable domain, with the rest looked up from reference TRBV11-2 and TRBJ2-3, is EAGVAQSPRYKIIEKRQSVAFWCNPISGHATLYWYQQILGQGPKLLIQFQNNGVVDDSQLPKDRFSAERLKGVDSTLKIQPAKLEDSAVYLCASSPRAGVEADTQYFGPGTRLTVL.

J is TRBJ1-1 and V is TRBV2; D is uncertain. The germline V and J ends were trimmed by 8 bases and 4 bases, with 11 bases remaining between them. Germline CDR1 reads SNHLY; CDR2 reads FYNNEI. The CDR3 has 12 residues. As DNA, the CDR3 is TGTGCCAGCGGCGGTTCGTCCACTGAAGCTTTCTTT. Residues: CASGGSSTEAFF.

The V call is TRBV13, the J call TRBJ2-1; the match to TRBD2 covers 9 bases. Germline V lookup: CDR1 PRHDT, CDR2 FYEKMQ (reference sequence). CDR3 length: 16 amino acids. V was clipped by 0 bases and J by 1 base; unmatched bases: 1. The CDR3 DNA follows: TGTGCCAGCAGCTTAGGAGCGGGAGGTTCCTACAATGAGCAGTTCTTC. This translates into CASSLGAGGSYNEQFF.

The V gene is TRBV5-1, the J gene TRBJ2-3; TRBD2 agrees at 11 bases. With V trimmed by 4 bases and J by 2 bases, 6 bases remained unmatched. Per germline, CDR1 SGHRS and CDR2 YFSETQ. This CDR3 has 16 residues. Here the CDR3 DNA reads TGCGCCAGCAGCCCGGGACTAGCGGCGTACACAGATACGCAGTATTTT. This codes for CASSPGLAAYTDTQYF.

The chain has TRBV2 and TRBJ2-7; D uncertain. The germline gives CDR1 SNHLY, CDR2 FYNNEI. Trimming shortened V by 2 bases and J by 0 bases, and 8 bases separated the two germline ends. This CDR3 is built from 14 residues. CDR3 amino acids: CASSETHSSYEQYF. The CDR3 DNA reads TGTGCCAGCAGTGAAACACACAGCTCCTACGAGCAGTACTTC.

The chain links TRBV28 to TRBJ2-7, with a tentative D call TRBD2 (5 bases). The CDR3 loop spans 15 amino acids. V lost 4 bases, J lost 1 base, and 14 bases lay in between. Germline assignment: CDR1 MDHEN and CDR2 SYDVKM. The CDR3 DNA is TGTGCCAGCAGTTCCACTAGGCCCATTTCCTACGAGCAGTACTTC. Encoded protein: CASSSTRPISYEQYF.

The V gene is TRBV12-3 or TRBV12-4, the J gene TRBJ2-1, with D possibly being TRBD2 (6 bases). Trimming stripped 10 bases from V and 8 bases from J, with 12 bases between. CDR3 length equals 11 residues. Here the CDR3 DNA reads TGTGCCACCAGGAGGGCCGATGAGCAGTTCTTC. Translation gives CATRRADEQFF.

The chain is built from TRBV30 and TRBJ1-4, with D unresolved. The CDR3 length is 11 residues. Germline V gene sequence: CDR1 GTSNPN, CDR2 SVGIG (reference sequence). V shed 3 bases and J shed 7 bases, with 6 bases lying between them. This CDR3 reads CAWRKSEKLFF. CDR3 bases: TGTGCCTGGAGAAAGAGTGAAAAACTGTTTTTT.